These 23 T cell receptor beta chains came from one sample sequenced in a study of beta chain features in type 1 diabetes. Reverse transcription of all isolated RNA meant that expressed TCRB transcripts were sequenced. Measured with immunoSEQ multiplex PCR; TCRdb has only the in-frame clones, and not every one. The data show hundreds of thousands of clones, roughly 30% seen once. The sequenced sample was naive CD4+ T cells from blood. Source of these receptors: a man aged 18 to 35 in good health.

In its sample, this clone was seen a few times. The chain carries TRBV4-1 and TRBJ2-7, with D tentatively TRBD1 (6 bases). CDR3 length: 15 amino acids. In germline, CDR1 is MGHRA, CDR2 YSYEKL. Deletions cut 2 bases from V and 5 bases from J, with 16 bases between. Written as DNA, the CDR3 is TGCGCCAGCAGCCAAACAGGGTCCTCGTTCGACGAGCAGTACTTC. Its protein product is CASSQTGSSFDEQYF.

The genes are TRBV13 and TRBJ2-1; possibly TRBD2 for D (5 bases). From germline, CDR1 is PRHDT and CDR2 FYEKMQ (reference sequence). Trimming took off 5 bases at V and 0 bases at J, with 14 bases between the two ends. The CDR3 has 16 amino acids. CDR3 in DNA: TGTGCCAGCAGCACCAGGACTGGGAGCTCCTACAATGAGCAGTTCTTC. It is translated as CASSTRTGSSYNEQFF.

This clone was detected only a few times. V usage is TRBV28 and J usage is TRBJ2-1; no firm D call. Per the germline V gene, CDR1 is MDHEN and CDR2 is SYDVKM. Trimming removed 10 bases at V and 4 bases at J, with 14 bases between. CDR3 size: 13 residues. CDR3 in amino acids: CATRMDEYNEQFF. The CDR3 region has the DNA TGTGCCACCAGAATGGACGAGTACAATGAGCAGTTCTTC.

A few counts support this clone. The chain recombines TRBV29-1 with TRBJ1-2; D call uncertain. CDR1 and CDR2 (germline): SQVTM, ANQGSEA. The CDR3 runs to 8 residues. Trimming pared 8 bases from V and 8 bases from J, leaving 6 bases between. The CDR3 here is CSPGGYTF. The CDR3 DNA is TGCAGCCCGGGAGGCTACACCTTC.

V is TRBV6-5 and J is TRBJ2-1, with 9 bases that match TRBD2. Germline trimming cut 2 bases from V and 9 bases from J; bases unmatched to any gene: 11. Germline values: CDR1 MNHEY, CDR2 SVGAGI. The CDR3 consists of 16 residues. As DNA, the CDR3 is TGTGCCAGCAGTTACCGGGGACTAGCAAATCCGGGTGAGCAGTTCTTC. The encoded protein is CASSYRGLANPGEQFF.

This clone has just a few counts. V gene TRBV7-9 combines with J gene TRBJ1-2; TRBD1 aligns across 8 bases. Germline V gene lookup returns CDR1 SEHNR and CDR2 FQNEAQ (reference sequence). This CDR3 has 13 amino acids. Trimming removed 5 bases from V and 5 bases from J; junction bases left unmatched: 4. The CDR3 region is CASSRTGRYGYTF. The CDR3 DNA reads TGTGCCAGCAGCAGGACAGGGAGGTATGGCTACACCTTC.

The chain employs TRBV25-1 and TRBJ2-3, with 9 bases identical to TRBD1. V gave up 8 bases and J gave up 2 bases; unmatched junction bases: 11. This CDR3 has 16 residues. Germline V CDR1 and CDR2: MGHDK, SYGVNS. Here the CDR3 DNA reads TGTGCCAGCGGAACCCGGGACAGGGCCAACACAGATACGCAGTATTTT. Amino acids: CASGTRDRANTDTQYF.

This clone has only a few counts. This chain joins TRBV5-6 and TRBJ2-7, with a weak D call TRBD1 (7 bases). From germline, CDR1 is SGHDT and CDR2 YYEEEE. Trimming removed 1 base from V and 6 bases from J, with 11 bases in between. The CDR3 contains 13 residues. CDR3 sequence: CASSLRQGGEQYF. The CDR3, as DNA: TGTGCCAGCAGCTTGAGACAGGGAGGCGAGCAGTACTTC.

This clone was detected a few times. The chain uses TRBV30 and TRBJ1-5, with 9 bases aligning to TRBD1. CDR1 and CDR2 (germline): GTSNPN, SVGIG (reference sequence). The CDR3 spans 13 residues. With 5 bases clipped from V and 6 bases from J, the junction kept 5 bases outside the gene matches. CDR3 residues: CAWGIQGAQPQHF. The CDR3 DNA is TGTGCCTGGGGAATACAGGGGGCTCAGCCCCAGCATTTT.

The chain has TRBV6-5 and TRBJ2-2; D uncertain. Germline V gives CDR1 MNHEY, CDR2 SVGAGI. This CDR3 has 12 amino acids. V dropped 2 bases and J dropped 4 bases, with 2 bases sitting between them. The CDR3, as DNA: TGTGCCAGCAGTTACAGCACCGGGGAGCTGTTTTTT. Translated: CASSYSTGELFF.

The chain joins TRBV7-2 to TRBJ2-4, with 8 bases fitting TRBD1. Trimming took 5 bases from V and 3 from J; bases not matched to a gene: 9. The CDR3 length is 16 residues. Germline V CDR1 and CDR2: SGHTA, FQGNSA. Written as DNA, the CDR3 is TGTGCCAGCAGCCAAACAGGGGGACTGGGCAAAAACATTCAGTACTTC. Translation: CASSQTGGLGKNIQYF.

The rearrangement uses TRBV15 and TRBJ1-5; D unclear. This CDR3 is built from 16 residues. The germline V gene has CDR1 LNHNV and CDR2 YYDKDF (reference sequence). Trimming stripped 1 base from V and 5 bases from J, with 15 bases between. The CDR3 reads CATSRAGLGRDQPQHF. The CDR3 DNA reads TGTGCCACCAGCAGAGCTGGACTTGGACGAGATCAGCCCCAGCATTTT.

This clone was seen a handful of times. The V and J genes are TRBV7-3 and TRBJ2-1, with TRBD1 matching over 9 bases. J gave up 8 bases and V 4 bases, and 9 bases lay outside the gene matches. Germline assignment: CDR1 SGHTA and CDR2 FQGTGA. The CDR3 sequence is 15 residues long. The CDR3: CASSSPGQGVHEQFF. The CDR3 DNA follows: TGTGCCAGCAGCTCACCGGGACAGGGTGTCCATGAGCAGTTCTTC.

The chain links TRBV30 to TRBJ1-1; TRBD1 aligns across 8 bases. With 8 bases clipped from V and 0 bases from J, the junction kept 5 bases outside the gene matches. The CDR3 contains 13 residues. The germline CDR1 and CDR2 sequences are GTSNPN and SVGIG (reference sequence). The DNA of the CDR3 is TGTGCCGGACGACAGGGGATGAACACTGAAGCTTTCTTT. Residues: CAGRQGMNTEAFF.

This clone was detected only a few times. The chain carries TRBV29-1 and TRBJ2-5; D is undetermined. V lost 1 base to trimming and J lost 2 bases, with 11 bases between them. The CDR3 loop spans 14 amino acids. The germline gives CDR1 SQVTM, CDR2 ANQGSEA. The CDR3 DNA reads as TGCAGCGTTGAAGGGCAGACCCCTCAAGAGACCCAGTACTTC. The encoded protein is CSVEGQTPQETQYF.

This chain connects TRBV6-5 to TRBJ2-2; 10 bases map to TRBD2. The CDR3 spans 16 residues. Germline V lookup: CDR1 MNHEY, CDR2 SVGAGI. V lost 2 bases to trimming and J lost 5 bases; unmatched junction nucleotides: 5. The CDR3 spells CASSYTSSGRTGELFF. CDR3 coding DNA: TGTGCCAGCAGTTACACATCTAGCGGGAGAACCGGGGAGCTGTTTTTT.

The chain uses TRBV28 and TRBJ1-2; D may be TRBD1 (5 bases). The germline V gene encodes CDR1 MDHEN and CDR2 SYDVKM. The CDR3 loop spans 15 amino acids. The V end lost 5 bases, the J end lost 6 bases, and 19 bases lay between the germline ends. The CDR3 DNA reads TGTGCCAGCAGTGGAGGGCCAGGGAGGCACGATGGCTACACCTTC. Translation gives CASSGGPGRHDGYTF.

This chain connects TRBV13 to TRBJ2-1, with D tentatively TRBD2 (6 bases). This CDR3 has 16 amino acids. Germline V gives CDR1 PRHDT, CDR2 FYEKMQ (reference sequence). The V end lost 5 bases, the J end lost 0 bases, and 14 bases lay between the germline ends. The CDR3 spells CASSPIIADSYNEQFF. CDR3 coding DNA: TGTGCCAGCAGCCCAATTATAGCGGACTCCTACAATGAGCAGTTCTTC.

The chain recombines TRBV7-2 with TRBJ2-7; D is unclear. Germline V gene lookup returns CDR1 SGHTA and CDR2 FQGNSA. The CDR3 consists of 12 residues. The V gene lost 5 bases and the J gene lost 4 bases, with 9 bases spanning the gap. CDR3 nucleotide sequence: TGTGCCAGCAGCCCTACACTGTACGAGCAGTACTTC. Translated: CASSPTLYEQYF.

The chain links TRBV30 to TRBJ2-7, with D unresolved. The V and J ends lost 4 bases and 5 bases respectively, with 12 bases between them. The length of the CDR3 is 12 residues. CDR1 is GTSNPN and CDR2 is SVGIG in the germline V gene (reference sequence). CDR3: CAWTQSRDEQYF. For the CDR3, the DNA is TGTGCCTGGACCCAATCCCGGGACGAGCAGTACTTC.

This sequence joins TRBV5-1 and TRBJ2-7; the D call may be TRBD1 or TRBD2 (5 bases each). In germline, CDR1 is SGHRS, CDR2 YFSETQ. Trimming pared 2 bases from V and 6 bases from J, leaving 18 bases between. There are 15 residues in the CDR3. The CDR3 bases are TGCGCCAGCAGCTTCGGGACGGATTCTTTGGGCGAGCAGTACTTC. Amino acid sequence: CASSFGTDSLGEQYF.

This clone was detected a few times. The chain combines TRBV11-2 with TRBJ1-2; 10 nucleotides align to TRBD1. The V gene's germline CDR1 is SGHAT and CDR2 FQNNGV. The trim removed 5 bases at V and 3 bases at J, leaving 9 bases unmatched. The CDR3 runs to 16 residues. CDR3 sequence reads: CASSHALGQGDYGYTF. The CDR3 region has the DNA TGTGCCAGCAGCCACGCTCTTGGACAGGGGGACTATGGCTACACCTTC.

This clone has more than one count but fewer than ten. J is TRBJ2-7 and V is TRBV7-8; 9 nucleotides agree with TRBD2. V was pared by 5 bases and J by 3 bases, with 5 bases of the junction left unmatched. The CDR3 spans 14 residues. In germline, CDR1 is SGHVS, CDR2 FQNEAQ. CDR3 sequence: CASSLGLAGYEQYF. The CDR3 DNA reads TGTGCCAGCAGCCTGGGACTAGCAGGCTACGAGCAGTACTTC.